These T cell receptor beta chains were read from a single sample in a study of shared clonotypes between healthy human individuals. Assay: immunoSEQ multiplex PCR; the TCRdb copy retains only in-frame clones and omits some. The sample consists of approximately 500,000 clones, around 85% of them appearing once. Sample: PBMCs. The origin of the receptors is a woman aged 40 to 55 in good health. Some clones in this sample may be carry-over from other donors' samples. CDR3s include the opening cysteine and the closing phenylalanine or tryptophan. Fields, in order: J gene, V gene, D gene, clone size, CDR3 protein, CDR3 DNA. The D gene is left open where the match is weak. Clone size is given for some rows only: seen once, a few or many times, or a class if the clone is expanded.

TRBJ1-1	TRBV19	-	-	CASSDPMRGASTEAFF	TGTGCCAGTAGTGACCCGATGCGGGGGGCTAGCACTGAAGCTTTCTTT
TRBJ2-7	TRBV28	TRBD1	-	CASRPPGQEHEQYF	TGTGCCAGCAGACCCCCGGGACAGGAGCACGAGCAGTACTTC
TRBJ1-4	TRBV7-2	TRBD1	few	CASSLGQQGVVANEKLFF	TGTGCCAGCAGCTTAGGACAACAGGGGGTAGTGGCTAATGAAAAACTGTTTTTT
TRBJ1-1	TRBV5-1	-	-	CASSFLGFSTEAFF	TGCGCCAGCAGTTTCTTAGGGTTCAGCACTGAAGCTTTCTTT
TRBJ2-7	TRBV28	-	-	CASSRIWTVYEQYF	TGTGCCAGCAGTAGGATTTGGACCGTTTACGAGCAGTACTTC
TRBJ2-3	TRBV28	TRBD2	-	CASSPLSREGRDTQYF	TGTGCCAGCAGTCCCCTGTCGAGGGAGGGCCGGGATACGCAGTATTTT
TRBJ1-2	TRBV18	-	-	CASSPPTGPSGYTF	TGTGCCAGCTCACCGCCGACAGGTCCTTCGGGCTACACCTTC
TRBJ2-1	TRBV6-5	TRBD2	-	CASSSGSPFNEQFF	TGTGCCTCCAGTAGCGGGAGCCCTTTCAATGAGCAGTTCTTC
TRBJ2-1	TRBV6-5	-	once	CATTGDIYNEQFF	TGTGCCACCACTGGAGACATCTACAATGAGCAGTTCTTC
TRBJ2-7	TRBV7-6	-	-	CASSLVVGAEDEQYF	TGTGCCAGCAGCTTAGTTGTGGGAGCTGAGGACGAGCAGTACTTC
TRBJ1-3	TRBV18	-	-	CASSPGNEGNTIYF	TGTGCCAGCTCACCGGGGAACGAGGGAAACACCATATATTTT
TRBJ2-7	TRBV19	TRBD2	-	CASSRTSGSSYEQYF	TGTGCCAGTAGTAGGACTAGCGGGAGTTCCTACGAGCAGTACTTC
TRBJ2-7	TRBV7-8	TRBD2	-	CASSSERGGYEQYF	TGTGCCAGCAGCTCAGAGCGGGGGGGCTACGAGCAGTACTTC
TRBJ1-4	TRBV18	-	-	CASSKTGPTNEKLFF	TGTGCCAGCTCAAAGACGGGGCCAACTAATGAAAAACTGTTTTTT
TRBJ2-2	TRBV5-1	TRBD2	-	CASSWGLAENTGELFF	TGCGCCAGCAGCTGGGGACTAGCGGAAAACACCGGGGAGCTGTTTTTT
TRBJ2-5	TRBV6-5	TRBD1	-	CASSKTGPQETQYF	TGTGCCAGCAGTAAGACAGGGCCCCAAGAGACCCAGTACTTC
TRBJ2-3	TRBV5-1	TRBD1	-	CASSMGQGQNTQYF	TGCGCCAGCAGCATGGGACAGGGTCAAAATACGCAGTATTTT
TRBJ2-5	TRBV20-1	-	few	CSALIPGTQYF	TGCAGTGCTCTTATCCCCGGGACCCAGTACTTC
TRBJ2-7	TRBV5-5	-	-	CASSFGRKGFYEQYF	TGTGCCAGCAGCTTCGGCAGGAAGGGCTTCTACGAGCAGTACTTC
TRBJ1-1	TRBV10-3	-	-	CAIRGGRPEAFF	TGTGCCATCCGGGGTGGGCGGCCTGAAGCTTTCTTT
TRBJ1-5	TRBV19	-	-	CASSIRGFNQPQHF	TGTGCCAGTAGTATTAGGGGGTTCAATCAGCCCCAGCATTTT
TRBJ1-4	TRBV27	-	-	CASRGGGDEKLFF	TGTGCCAGCAGGGGTGGGGGGGATGAAAAACTGTTTTTT
TRBJ2-7	TRBV6-5	-	-	CASKGLLGEQYF	TGTGCCAGCAAGGGGCTTTTGGGGGAGCAGTACTTC
TRBJ2-1	TRBV11-2	TRBD2	once	CASSPRGGASVYNEQFF	TGTGCCAGCAGCCCGAGGGGAGGGGCTAGCGTGTACAATGAGCAGTTCTTC
TRBJ1-2	TRBV2	-	few	CASSEQGNYGYTF	TGTGCCAGCAGTGAACAAGGAAACTATGGCTACACCTTC
TRBJ1-1	TRBV25-1	-	-	CASSPRTDRNTEAFF	TGTGCCAGCAGTCCCCGGACAGATAGGAACACTGAAGCTTTCTTT
TRBJ2-1	TRBV18	-	-	CASSPTYNEQFF	TGTGCCAGCTCACCAACCTACAATGAGCAGTTCTTC
TRBJ1-3	TRBV6-5	TRBD1	-	CASRAGGSGNTIYF	TGTGCCAGCAGGGCAGGGGGATCTGGAAACACCATATATTTT
TRBJ1-4	TRBV18	-	-	CASSPPVGIEKLFF	TGTGCCAGCTCACCACCCGTCGGGATTGAAAAACTGTTTTTT
TRBJ1-5	TRBV2	-	-	CAISEHSEVGSNQPQHF	TGTGCCATCAGTGAGCACAGCGAAGTGGGTAGCAATCAGCCCCAGCATTTT
TRBJ2-1	TRBV10-3	TRBD2	-	CARGTSGSSYNEQFF	TGTGCCAGGGGGACTAGCGGGAGCTCCTACAATGAGCAGTTCTTC
TRBJ1-6	TRBV5-1	TRBD1	-	CASSGGTGNSPLHF	TGCGCCAGCAGCGGCGGGACAGGGAATTCACCCCTCCACTTT
TRBJ2-7	TRBV6-1	-	-	CASSEAGFEQYF	TGTGCCAGCAGTGAAGCAGGGTTCGAGCAGTACTTC
TRBJ2-7	TRBV7-3	TRBD2	-	CASSLSTSGSGEQYF	TGTGCCAGCAGCTTGTCGACTAGCGGGAGTGGGGAGCAGTACTTC
TRBJ2-6	TRBV18	-	few	CASSPPGGSGANVLTF	TGTGCCAGCTCACCACCGGGCGGCTCTGGGGCCAACGTCCTGACTTTC
TRBJ2-2	TRBV4-1	-	-	CASSQTLLGTGELFF	TGCGCCAGCAGCCAAACCCTATTGGGCACCGGGGAGCTGTTTTTT
TRBJ1-4	TRBV2	-	-	CASSGGPPSTEKLFF	TGTGCCAGCAGCGGTGGACCGCCGAGTACTGAAAAACTGTTTTTT
TRBJ2-7	TRBV5-1	-	-	CASRGGGVNEQYF	TGCGCCAGCCGGGGAGGGGGAGTCAACGAGCAGTACTTC
TRBJ2-3	TRBV30	-	-	CAWSVPGSDTQYF	TGTGCCTGGAGTGTACCGGGGTCAGATACGCAGTATTTT
TRBJ2-2	TRBV5-1	-	-	CASSPQGQPPSGTGELFF	TGCGCCAGCAGCCCCCAAGGACAGCCGCCATCGGGCACCGGGGAGCTGTTTTTT
TRBJ2-7	TRBV15	-	-	CATSRGTEQYF	TGTGCCACCAGCAGAGGTACGGAGCAGTACTTC
TRBJ1-5	TRBV10-2	-	-	CASSEGQYSNQPQHF	TGCGCCAGCAGTGAGGGACAGTATAGCAATCAGCCCCAGCATTTT
TRBJ2-5	TRBV7-2	-	once	CASSPRLLQETQYF	TGTGCCAGCAGCCCACGTCTCCTTCAAGAGACCCAGTACTTC
TRBJ1-1	TRBV13	-	-	CASSEAVKLTEAFF	TGTGCCAGCAGTGAAGCTGTAAAACTGACTGAAGCTTTCTTT
TRBJ2-7	TRBV2	-	-	CAGRDNSYEQYF	TGTGCGGGGCGGGACAACTCCTACGAGCAGTACTTC
TRBJ2-7	TRBV18	TRBD2	-	CASSPPPSGLPYEQYF	TGTGCCAGCTCACCACCGCCTAGCGGGTTACCGTACGAGCAGTACTTC
TRBJ1-5	TRBV7-9	-	few	CASSQDQGSHQPQHF	TGTGCCAGCAGCCAAGATCAGGGAAGCCATCAGCCCCAGCATTTT
TRBJ2-3	TRBV15	-	few	CATSRARDTQYF	TGTGCCACCAGCAGAGCCAGGGATACGCAGTATTTT
TRBJ2-1	TRBV30	-	-	CAWRSSSYNEQFF	TGTGCCTGGAGGTCCTCCTCCTACAATGAGCAGTTCTTC
TRBJ2-1	TRBV7-6	-	-	CASSLAGASYNEQFF	TGTGCCAGCAGCTTAGCGGGGGCCTCCTACAATGAGCAGTTCTTC
TRBJ1-1	TRBV9	-	-	CASSVAGRTEAFF	TGTGCCAGCAGCGTAGCAGGGCGGACTGAAGCTTTCTTT
TRBJ1-1	TRBV28	-	-	CASSLFRGTTEAFF	TGTGCCAGCAGTTTATTCAGGGGCACCACTGAAGCTTTCTTT
TRBJ1-1	TRBV30	-	-	CAWSVGADGLEAFF	TGTGCCTGGAGTGTAGGGGCAGACGGGCTTGAAGCTTTCTTT